These 18 T cell receptor beta chains were sequenced from one sample in a study of molecular identifiers for immune sequencing clone quantification. Each CDR3 protein gets one entry after TCRdb re-called the PCR reads with MiXCR. Among about 510,000 distinct CDR3 sequences listed, roughly a fifth were seen once. The sample comprised naive CD8+ T cells from blood, with Jurkat cell RNA spiked in. Stated subset: FACS-sorted CD8+CD4-CCR7+CD45RA+ naive T cells. These receptors were collected from a human donor in good health. Some libraries in this study had Jurkat cell RNA spiked in.

This chain uses TRBV9 with TRBJ2-7, with TRBD1 identical over 9 bases. V lost 0 bases and J lost 3; bases outside the gene matches: 4. Germline CDR1 SGDLS, CDR2 YYNGEE. There are 15 residues in the CDR3. The CDR3 is CASSVVGTGSYEQYF. CDR3 coding DNA: TGTGCCAGCAGCGTAGTTGGGACAGGGAGCTACGAGCAGTACTTC.

The rearrangement links TRBV20-1 to TRBJ1-2, with 7 positions matching TRBD1. J lost 2 bases, V lost 3 bases, and 6 bases had no gene match. The CDR3 spans 14 residues. Germline CDR1 and CDR2: DFQATT and SNEGSKA (reference sequence). CDR3 sequence: CSASPRQGNYGYTF. The CDR3 DNA reads TGCAGTGCTAGCCCCCGACAGGGAAACTATGGCTACACCTTC.

This clonotype was counted only a few times. This chain connects TRBV5-1 to TRBJ1-1, with TRBD1 matching 9 bases. The CDR3 is 15 amino acids. Germline V gives CDR1 SGHRS, CDR2 YFSETQ. Germline trimming cut 2 bases from V and 5 bases from J; bases unmatched to any gene: 7. DNA for the CDR3: TGCGCCAGCAGCTTCCGGGACAGGGTTTTGACTGAAGCTTTCTTT. Its translation is CASSFRDRVLTEAFF.

This clonotype was seen a few times. The chain combines TRBV2 with TRBJ2-7; 11 bases are shared with TRBD2. J was trimmed by 0 bases and V by 3 bases; bases with no gene match: 10. The CDR3 has 18 amino acids. Germline V gene sequence: CDR1 SNHLY, CDR2 FYNNEI. CDR3 sequence: CASSDSRLAGQSSYEQYF. CDR3 DNA sequence: TGTGCCAGCAGTGACTCTCGACTAGCGGGGCAGAGCTCCTACGAGCAGTACTTC.

This clonotype was counted many times. The chain couples TRBV28 to TRBJ1-5, with 8 bases fitting TRBD1. Germline lookup yields CDR1 MDHEN and CDR2 SYDVKM. The CDR3 consists of 16 residues. Trimming took 5 bases from V and 3 from J; bases not matched to a gene: 9. The CDR3 loop is CASSPNPGQANQPQHF. CDR3 nucleotides: TGTGCCAGCAGTCCGAACCCGGGACAGGCCAATCAGCCCCAGCATTTT. Full variable domain (outside the CDR3, taken from reference TRBV28 and TRBJ1-5): DVKVTQSSRYLVKRTGEKVFLECVQDMDHENMFWYRQDPGLGLRLIYFSYDVKMKEKGDIPEGYSVSREKKERFSLILESASTNQTSMYLCASSPNPGQANQPQHFGDGTRLSIL.

The V call is TRBV20-1, the J call TRBJ1-2; D perhaps matches TRBD1 (6 bases). This CDR3 comprises 13 residues. The germline gives CDR1 DFQATT, CDR2 SNEGSKA (reference sequence). With 5 bases removed from V and 5 bases from J, the gap between germline ends came to 15 bases. As DNA, the CDR3 is TGCAGTGCTCAAATCCGGGACATTTATGGCTACACCTTC. Translating gives CSAQIRDIYGYTF.

At least ten counts were recorded for this clonotype. This chain links TRBV28 with TRBJ1-3; TRBD1 matches at 8 bases. Germline loops: CDR1 MDHEN, CDR2 SYDVKM. The CDR3 loop spans 15 amino acids. Trimming cost V 5 bases and J 6 bases; bases outside gene matches: 9. CDR3 protein: CASSEDRGQLNTIYF. CDR3 bases: TGTGCCAGCAGTGAAGACAGGGGACAACTAAACACCATATATTTT.

The chain is built from TRBV19 and TRBJ2-5; weak D call: TRBD1 (5 bases). The CDR3 contains 14 residues. Germline V gene data show CDR1 as LNHDA and CDR2 as SQIVND (reference sequence). Trimming removed 1 base from V and 7 bases from J, with 13 bases in between. CDR3 sequence: CASSIGAGLGTQYF. The CDR3 DNA follows: TGTGCCAGTAGTATAGGAGCAGGGCTTGGGACCCAGTACTTC.

This clonotype occurred a few times. The V call is TRBV2, the J call TRBJ2-1; 10 nucleotides align to TRBD1. Germline assignment: CDR1 SNHLY and CDR2 FYNNEI. The CDR3 is 15 residues long. With 6 bases clipped from V and 6 bases from J, the junction kept 8 bases outside the gene matches. CDR3 DNA: TGTGCCAGCAGGAGAGGGACAGGGGAAGGCAATGAGCAGTTCTTC. Its protein product is CASRRGTGEGNEQFF. Full variable domain (rest looked up from reference TRBV2 and TRBJ2-1): EPEVTQTPSHQVTQMGQEVILRCVPISNHLYFYWYRQILGQKVEFLVSFYNNEISEKSEIFDDQFSVERPDGSNFTLKIRSTKLEDSAMYFCASRRGTGEGNEQFFGPGTRLTVL.

This clonotype occurred a few times. The chain couples TRBV6-2 or TRBV6-3 to TRBJ2-1; the D gene is possibly TRBD1 (5 bases). The CDR3 is 11 residues long. Trimming stripped 6 bases from V and 8 bases from J, with 8 bases between. CDR1 is MNHEY, CDR2 SVGEGT, per germline. The CDR3 here is CASSPGHEQFF. CDR3 DNA sequence: TGTGCCAGCAGCCCAGGGCATGAGCAGTTCTTC.

This clonotype was seen a few times. The V and J genes are TRBV15 and TRBJ2-7; D may match TRBD1 or TRBD2 (5 bases each). The CDR3 sequence is 15 residues long. Trimming took off 3 bases at V and 3 bases at J, with 15 bases between the two ends. CDR1 is LNHNV and CDR2 is YYDKDF in the germline V gene (reference sequence). CDR3 nucleotides: TGTGCCACCAGCAGCTTTCGGGACGGCCTCTACGAGCAGTACTTC. Its protein product is CATSSFRDGLYEQYF.

Only a few counts were recorded for this clonotype. The rearrangement links TRBV4-3 to TRBJ2-1, with 9 bases identical to TRBD2. V was clipped by 0 bases and J by 7 bases; unmatched bases: 10. The CDR3 covers 17 residues. The germline CDR1 and CDR2 sequences are LGHNA and YSLEER. Here the CDR3 reads CASSQDLTGLAKNEQFF. The CDR3 DNA follows: TGCGCCAGCAGCCAAGATCTAACGGGACTAGCCAAAAATGAGCAGTTCTTC.

This clonotype has a count of ten or more. The CDR3 is CASTSGLSSYEQYF. Written as DNA, the CDR3 is TGTGCCAGCACATCAGGGCTTAGCTCCTACGAGCAGTACTTC. This chain joins TRBV6-2 or TRBV6-3 and TRBJ2-7; D might be TRBD1 (5 bases). Germline CDR1 and CDR2: MNHEY and SVGEGT. The CDR3 is made up of 14 amino acids. The V end was cut by 7 bases, the J end by 0 bases, with 13 bases between.

V and J are TRBV6-2 or TRBV6-3 and TRBJ2-3; 10 bases align to TRBD2. The V gene end was trimmed by 2 bases and the J gene end by 4 bases; junction bases not matched to a gene: 6. Germline V CDR1 and CDR2: MNHEY, SVGEGT. This CDR3 spans 16 amino acids. The CDR3 sequence: CASSYPGTSVSDTQYF. The CDR3, as DNA: TGTGCCAGCAGTTACCCGGGGACTAGCGTGTCAGATACGCAGTATTTT.

The sample holds many counts of this clonotype. This sequence joins TRBV7-9 and TRBJ2-2; D gene ambiguous. This CDR3 comprises 14 residues. Trimming cost V 3 bases and J 0 bases, with 5 bases left between them. The germline V gene has CDR1 SEHNR and CDR2 FQNEAQ (reference sequence). This CDR3 reads CASSFQANTGELFF. As DNA, the CDR3 is TGTGCCAGCAGCTTCCAGGCGAACACCGGGGAGCTGTTTTTT.

This clonotype was detected only a few times. The CDR3 sequence is CASSWGVYEQYF. The CDR3 DNA is TGTGCCAGCAGTTGGGGGGTCTACGAGCAGTACTTC. The chain combines TRBV12-3 or TRBV12-4 with TRBJ2-7, with D perhaps TRBD2 (6 bases). Trimming left V 4 bases short and J 3 bases short, with 7 bases between. This CDR3 comprises 12 residues.

This clonotype was seen a handful of times. This chain links TRBV9 with TRBJ2-3; 11 positions agree with TRBD1. V lost 3 bases to trimming and J lost 3 bases; unmatched junction nucleotides: 6. This CDR3 spans 16 amino acids. Per the germline V gene, CDR1 is SGDLS and CDR2 is YYNGEE. The DNA for the CDR3 is TGTGCCAGCAGCGCTTGGACAGGGGGCCAGACAGATACGCAGTATTTT. This codes for CASSAWTGGQTDTQYF.

This chain links TRBV12-3 or TRBV12-4 with TRBJ1-2; 9 nucleotides line up with TRBD1. The CDR3 runs 16 residues. J lost 5 bases, V lost 5 bases, and 12 bases had no gene match. CDR3 region: CASSRAGDRVKYGYTF. In DNA form, the CDR3 reads TGTGCCAGCAGTCGGGCCGGGGACAGGGTAAAATATGGCTACACCTTC.